Below, one T cell receptor (beta chain) is given with its context. The data originate from a study of blood T cell repertoires in COVID-19. Study-wide context: In each case, the material was cDNA or gDNA derived from T cells, B-cell-depleted T cells, or PBMCs.

Only in-frame clones appear in the TCRdb table, and some are missing; sequencing was by immunoSEQ multiplex PCR. The sample includes around 440,000 clones, approximately 89% seen only once; the top ten take roughly 12%. Sequenced sample: peripheral blood. This TCR came from a woman in her 50s with COVID-19, enrolled during active disease.

The DNA for the CDR3 is TGTGCCAGCAGTGATCAAGCGTCAGATACGCAGTATTTT. Translated, it gives CASSDQASDTQYF. The chain employs TRBV25-1 and TRBJ2-3; D is ambiguous. Germline lookup yields CDR1 MGHDK and CDR2 SYGVNS. There are 13 residues in the CDR3. Trimming pared 3 bases from V and 4 bases from J, leaving 8 bases between. The full variable domain, completed using reference TRBV25-1 and TRBJ2-3, is EADIYQTPRYLVIGTGKKITLECSQTMGHDKMYWYQQDPGMELHLIHYSYGVNSTEKGDLSSESTVSRIRTEHFPLTLESARPSHTSQYLCASSDQASDTQYFGPGTRLTVL.